This T cell receptor (beta chain) emerged from a study of PD-L1 blockade in urothelial cancer. The authors spiked synthetic TCR analog templates into each PCR. Sequencing used immunoSEQ multiplex PCR; TCRdb keeps in-frame clones, though not all of them. Of fewer than 45,000 clones listed, around 80% are singletons. Samples were collected from each patient before treatment and during treatment. Each patient gave between 1 and 8 of them in total. Source: PBMCs, taken around atezolizumab (anti-PD-L1) treatment. The TCR sequence derives from a man aged 70-80 years with urothelial cancer.

DNA of the CDR3: TGTGCCAGCAGTGAATCCCTAGCGGGAGGTTCCTACGAGCAGTACTTC. Residues: CASSESLAGGSYEQYF. This chain connects TRBV25-1 to TRBJ2-7, with 11 bases lining up with TRBD2. Germline trimming cut 1 base from V and 1 base from J; bases unmatched to any gene: 3. Germline V gene sequence: CDR1 MGHDK, CDR2 SYGVNS. CDR3 length: 16 residues.